This T cell receptor (beta chain) was obtained from a study of cytomegalovirus exposure and HLA in healthy donors (dated by TCRdb to 2017 to 2019). At the level of the whole study: According to an earlier analysis of 450 to 650 of the donors, about 190 million T cells yielded some 120 million unique TCR beta sequences and 276 Gb of sequence data. Roughly 300 gigabases of sequencing data and approximately 84 million unique TCR sequences were included in an early release covering about 700 HLA-typed donors. The genetic ancestry cluster associated with self-reported Caucasian donors included roughly four fifths of the approximately 430 genotyped donors. The study was designed to test whether signatures of past pathogen exposure could be identified by cataloging public T cell receptors. The study used immunosequencing to profile the T cell repertoires of 670 or so subjects and linked those repertoires to cytomegalovirus serostatus. Along with the approximately 700-subject first cohort, a separate validation cohort of about 110 different subjects was used. The study combined high-throughput TCR immunosequencing, statistical association of individual TCRs with disease status, and machine learning to predict cytomegalovirus infection status. In a later analysis, previously published TCR beta repertoires from some 640 donors were re-analyzed and high-resolution HLA genotyping was added so that TCR occurrence patterns could be studied. In the later analysis, no new phenotypic data were used to find candidate immune exposures; instead, reliance was placed on TCR beta sequences and their occurrence across donors. To decide whether each TCR beta V gene segment behaved as functional or pseudogenic, an earlier analysis of some 600 of the donors relied on high-throughput TCR beta sequencing. Donor age, sex, ethnicity and CMV serostatus were compiled alongside the repertoire data. A later genetic analysis used genome-wide SNP genotypes for about three fifths of the 666 donors, treating that subset as a discovery cohort. All discovery cohort repertoires had been generated on a single sequencing platform. Class I and class II HLA loci were covered by the typing at four-digit resolution. Typing coverage varied by locus: 629-630 donors for A, B, C, DRB1 and DQB1; roughly 520 for DQA1; around 570 for DPA1; more than 450 for DPB1. Roughly 5 DR-DQ haplotypes were handled as single units for association and clustering, since linkage in the cohort was strong. Across about 370 genotyped donors of the cohort, an average of about 240,000 unique TCR beta nucleotide sequences per donor were sequenced, and roughly 18% of those sequences were non-productive.

According to the germline V gene (reference sequence), CDR1 reads SGHNT and CDR2 reads YYREEE. Including cysteine and phenylalanine, the CDR3 has 16 amino acids. The only DNA kept is the CDR3, 48 bases in frame from the first base. For this chain, trimming is 4 bases at the V end and 1 base at the J end, and the number of junction bases without a gene match is 6. The cohort was made up of approximately 670 healthy bone marrow donors. At the time of sampling, every cohort member was nominally healthy, though immune exposures that went unrecorded were likely present. The donor tested CMV seropositive and was one of the 289 seropositive cohort members. Each donor provided a peripheral blood sample, and peripheral blood mononuclear cells were used for TCR beta sequencing. Genomic DNA extraction from the blood cell samples was performed with the Qiagen DNeasy Blood Extraction Kit. Overall results and qualifications from the work: The authors suggested that the approach could potentially be generalized to other disease states and immunological phenotypes. V-gene and J-gene trimming of TCR beta chains was associated with a missense DCLRE1C variant in a later genetic analysis, and the association was replicated in an independent cohort. Strong co-occurrence of HLA alleles, especially DR and DQ, made assigning TCR associations to individual alleles difficult. In a later analysis, most CMV-associated TCR beta chains were found to appear HLA-restricted, with HLA associations seemingly driven largely by CMV exposure. A cluster of highly shared sequence variants was judged likely to be a technical artifact of the sequencing pipeline. Because the 87-base-pair reads could not distinguish some IMGT-functional V segments, including TRBV6-2 and TRBV6-3, those segments were excluded. The classifier was reported to diagnose cytomegalovirus status with high specificity and sensitivity in both the original cohort and the validation cohort. HLA typing was unavailable for some donors at each locus, so association tests used only the typed subset. In an earlier analysis of approximately 590 of the donors, most TCR beta V segments appeared in productive rearrangements about 90% or about 30% of the time, broadly matching IMGT annotations. A later genetic analysis reported fewer N-insertions in productive TCRs among donors in an Asian-associated ancestry cluster than the roughly 640-donor mean. A few of the identified cytomegalovirus-associated TCR beta chains were confirmed in vitro to be specific for cytomegalovirus antigens. Correlated functional status among segregating V segments might reflect linkage disequilibrium, but an unknown experimental factor could not be ruled out. Several of the top co-occurrence clusters appeared to be linked to parvovirus B19, influenza, CMV and Epstein-Barr virus, according to a later analysis. In a later analysis, the rate of TCR association differed among HLA loci, with DRB1 alleles having the most associated TCRs and HLA-C alleles having the fewest. A further reported finding was that TCR beta sequences accurately predicted the HLA-A and HLA-B alleles for most subjects in the first cohort. While some public TCRs were present in many individuals, most TCR sequences turned up only very rarely across donors. The study listed 164 TCR beta chains as associated with cytomegalovirus. Roughly 17 rarely observed V segments, including chromosome 9 orphons, were excluded from the earlier analysis of approximately 600 of the donors because counts were too low. The only immune exposure information available for the cohort was CMV serostatus. In a later analysis, HLA-associated TCR beta chains showed more clonal expansion and lower generation probabilities than non-associated chains that were equally common. Specific HLA alleles were associated with 15,000 to 20,000 TCR beta sequences at a false discovery rate of 0.05 in a later analysis. Sequencing depth was assumed to be roughly uniform across donors in the presence/absence analyses, though that assumption may not hold. The cohort was sequenced for TCR beta chains only, and without alpha or paired-chain data the features that could be detected were limited.

This clone showed up just a few times. The antigen it recognizes is unknown. Nothing much larger sits one base from this clone, and base qualities are not available. Receptor amplification or capture employed the immunoSEQ multiplex PCR assay. For the multiplex PCR, a mixture combining 60 forward primers for TCR Vbeta segments and 13 reverse primers for TCR Jbeta segments was used. Amplification of the CDR3 region of rearranged TCR beta genes was performed with a multiplex PCR assay on genomic DNA. The Illumina HiSeq System was used to sequence the amplified TCR beta libraries as 87-base-pair reads. On the study's bioinformatics: Across the 500 to 700 repertoires, a later analysis counted 60 million to 90 million unique TCR beta chains, approximately 12 million of which were shared by at least two donors. Raw reads were error-corrected and collapsed into unique sequences with a nearest-neighbor algorithm that merged closely related sequences to remove PCR and sequencing errors. To assign V, D and J gene segments, CDR3 sequences were aligned to IMGT reference sequences. For a sequence to be retained, a match of at least six nucleotides was required to both a V gene segment and a J gene segment. A rearrangement counted as productive if the CDR3 had no stop codons and remained in frame with V and J, and every other rearrangement counted as non-productive. CDR3 was defined according to IMGT convention as the region running from the second conserved V-encoded cysteine to the conserved J-encoded phenylalanine. The earlier analysis of about 610 of the donors excluded any sequence lacking an unambiguous match to a single V gene segment. An earlier analysis of 500 to 700 of the donors classified V segments as functional when productive rearrangements were above 56.7% and as segregating when the standard deviation between donors was above 5%. A statistical classification framework was developed to diagnose cytomegalovirus status using the catalog of TCR beta chain sequences. In a later analysis, TCR nucleotide sequences were compared against IMGT/GENE-DB human TR gene sequences so that V and J genes could be assigned. The TCRdist pipeline was used in a later analysis to assign CDR3 sequences and most-parsimonious VDJ recombination scenarios. In a later analysis, each TCR beta chain was defined by its CDR3 amino acid sequence together with its V-gene family, and reads lacking a unique V-gene family were excluded. To address suspected cross-contamination and a sequencing artifact, a later analysis removed a few hundred highly shared, low-generation-probability nucleotide sequences. In a later analysis, a clonal expansion index was calculated for each public chain from normalized within-repertoire ranks of inferred template counts. In a later analysis, generation probabilities were computed with a VDJ recombination model fitted to out-of-frame rearrangements, and the resulting probabilities were checked against IGoR. A later analysis scored TCR-TCR, TCR-HLA and TCR-CMV co-occurrence with hypergeometric tests, applying a repertoire-size bias correction to TCR pairs. False discovery rates were estimated in a later analysis by permuting HLA or CMV assignments 20 times. In a later analysis, co-occurring TCRs were grouped with DBSCAN, and TCRdist sequence similarity was added when clustering was performed within HLA-allele-positive subsets. Co-occurrence clustering excluded repertoires with fewer than 30,000 or more than 120,000 public chains, plus five with anomalous nucleotide sharing. The clones in this table, taken by TCRdb from immuneACCESS, are in-frame only. Not every clone is retained; where verified, under half of the shortfall comes from an unresolved V gene, and the cause of the rest is unknown. Clone size and V and J calls were adopted from that table, with D and trimming inferred from the DNA. The sample has tens of thousands of clones on record, roughly 77% of them singletons. Jointly, the top ten make up roughly a quarter of the sample.

Sequencing was performed on PBMCs. The chain links TRBV5-4 with TRBJ2-3, with 10 bases in between that match TRBD2. The TCR comes from a woman aged 35 to 49 in good health and CMV-seropositive. The DNA sequence is given as TGTGCCAGCAGCCCCGGACTAGCGGATCGCACAGATACGCAGTATTTT. Its protein is CASSPGLADRTDTQYF.